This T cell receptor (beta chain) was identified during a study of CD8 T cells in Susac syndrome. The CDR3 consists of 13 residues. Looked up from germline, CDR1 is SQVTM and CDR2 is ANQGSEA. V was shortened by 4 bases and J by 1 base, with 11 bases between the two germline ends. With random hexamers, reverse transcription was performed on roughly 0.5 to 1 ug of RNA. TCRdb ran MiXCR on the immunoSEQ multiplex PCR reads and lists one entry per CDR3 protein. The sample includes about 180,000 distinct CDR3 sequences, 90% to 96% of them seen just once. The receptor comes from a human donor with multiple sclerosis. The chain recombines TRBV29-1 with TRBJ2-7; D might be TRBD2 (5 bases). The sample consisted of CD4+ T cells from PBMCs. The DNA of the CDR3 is TGCAGCGTTGTTAGCGATACTTCCTACGAGCAGTACTTC. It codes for CSVVSDTSYEQYF.